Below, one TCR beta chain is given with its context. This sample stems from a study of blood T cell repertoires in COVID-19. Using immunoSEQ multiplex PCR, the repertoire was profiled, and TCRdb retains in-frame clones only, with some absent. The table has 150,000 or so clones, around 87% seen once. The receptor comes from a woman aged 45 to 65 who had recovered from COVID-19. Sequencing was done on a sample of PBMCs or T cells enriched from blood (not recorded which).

Here the CDR3 DNA reads TGCGCCAGCAGCCTTGACAGGAACACTGAAGCTTTCTTT. Amino acid sequence: CASSLDRNTEAFF. This chain links TRBV4-3 with TRBJ1-1; tentatively, D is TRBD1 (5 bases). The germline V gene encodes CDR1 LGHNA and CDR2 YSLEER. The CDR3 is made up of 13 amino acids. V lost 4 bases, J lost 1 base, and 7 bases lay in between.